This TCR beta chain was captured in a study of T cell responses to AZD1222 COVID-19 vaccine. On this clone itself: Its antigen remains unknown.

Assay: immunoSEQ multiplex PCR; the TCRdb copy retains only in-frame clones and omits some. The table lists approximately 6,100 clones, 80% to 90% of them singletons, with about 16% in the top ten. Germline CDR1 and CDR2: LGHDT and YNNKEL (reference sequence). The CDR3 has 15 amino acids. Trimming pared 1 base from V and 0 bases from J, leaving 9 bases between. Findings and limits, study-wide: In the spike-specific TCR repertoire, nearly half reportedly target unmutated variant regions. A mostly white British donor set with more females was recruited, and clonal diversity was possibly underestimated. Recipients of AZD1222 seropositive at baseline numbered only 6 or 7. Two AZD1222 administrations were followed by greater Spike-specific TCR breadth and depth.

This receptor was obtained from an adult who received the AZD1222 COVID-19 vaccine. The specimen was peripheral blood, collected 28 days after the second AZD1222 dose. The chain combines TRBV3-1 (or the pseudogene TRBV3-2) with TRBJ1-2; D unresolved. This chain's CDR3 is CASSQATAPNYGYTF. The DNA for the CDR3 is TGTGCCAGCAGCCAAGCTACAGCCCCTAACTATGGCTACACCTTC.